Included here is one TCR beta chain sequence, with context. This CDR3 has 14 amino acids. V lost 6 bases to trimming and J lost 1 base, with 12 bases between them. Germline V gives CDR1 KGHSH, CDR2 LQKENI. Authors' analysis steps: Reference gene primer amplification gave nucleated cell count estimates. Profiled with immunoSEQ multiplex PCR; TCRdb holds only in-frame clones, not every one. Clone size and V and J calls were adopted from that table, with D and trimming inferred from the DNA. Of approximately 450,000 clones listed, nearly 90% are singletons. This entry is derived from a study of blood T cell repertoires in COVID-19. Clinical histories supplied by participants themselves formed the basis of cohort assignment.

The sequencing input was PBMCs or T cells enriched from blood (not recorded which). The clonotype comes from a woman younger than 30 with acute COVID-19. The V and J genes are TRBV18 and TRBJ2-5; D gene ambiguous. The DNA for the CDR3 is TGTGCCAGCTCCAACCTTCCAGTCCAAGAGACCCAGTACTTC. This translates into CASSNLPVQETQYF.